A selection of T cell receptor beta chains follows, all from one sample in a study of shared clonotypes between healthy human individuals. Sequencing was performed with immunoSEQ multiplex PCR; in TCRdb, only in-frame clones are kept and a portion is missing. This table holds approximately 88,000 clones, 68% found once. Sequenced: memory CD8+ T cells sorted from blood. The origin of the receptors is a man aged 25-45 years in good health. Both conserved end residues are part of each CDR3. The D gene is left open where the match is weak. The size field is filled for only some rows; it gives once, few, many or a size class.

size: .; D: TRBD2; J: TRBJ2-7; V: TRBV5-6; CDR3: CASSSGGYLGREQYF; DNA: TGTGCCAGCAGCTCGGGAGGGTATCTGGGAAGGGAGCAGTACTTC
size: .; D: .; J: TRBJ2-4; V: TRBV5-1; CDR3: CASTLQGKGGNIQYF; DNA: TGCGCCAGCACTCTCCAAGGTAAAGGAGGAAACATTCAGTACTTC
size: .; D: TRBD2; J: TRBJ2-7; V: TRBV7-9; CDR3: CASSLDWVAGTYEQYF; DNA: TGTGCCAGCAGCTTAGATTGGGTAGCGGGAACCTACGAGCAGTACTTC
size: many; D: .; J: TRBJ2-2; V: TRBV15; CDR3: CATSRDFGGELFF; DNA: TGTGCCACCAGCAGAGATTTCGGCGGGGAGCTGTTTTTT
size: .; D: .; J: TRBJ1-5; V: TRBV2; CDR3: CASTQWALFSNQPQHF; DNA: TGTGCCAGCACCCAATGGGCACTCTTTAGTAATCAGCCCCAGCATTTT
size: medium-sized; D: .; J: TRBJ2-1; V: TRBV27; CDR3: CASSRNNEQFF; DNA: TGTGCCAGCAGTCGAAACAATGAGCAGTTCTTC
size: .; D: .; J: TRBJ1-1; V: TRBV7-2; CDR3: CASSLGPANTEAFF; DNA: TGTGCCAGCAGCTTAGGGCCAGCCAACACTGAAGCTTTCTTT
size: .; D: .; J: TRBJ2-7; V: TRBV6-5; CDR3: CASSSGKQYF; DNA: TGTGCCAGCAGCTCTGGAAAGCAGTACTTC
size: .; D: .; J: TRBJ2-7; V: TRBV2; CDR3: CASSGPLEQYF; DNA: TGTGCCAGCAGTGGGCCCCTTGAGCAGTACTTC
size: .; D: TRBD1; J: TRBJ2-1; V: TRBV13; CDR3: CASSSLTRTGDTWHVF; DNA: TGTGCCAGCAGCTCGCTCACCCGGACAGGGGACACCTGGCATGTCTTC
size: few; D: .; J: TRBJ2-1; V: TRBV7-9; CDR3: CASSEDTYNEQFF; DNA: TGTGCCAGCAGCGAAGACACGTACAATGAGCAGTTCTTC
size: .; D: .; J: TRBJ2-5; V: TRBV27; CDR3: CASSKHNQETQYF; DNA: TGTGCCAGCAGCAAGCACAACCAAGAGACCCAGTACTTC
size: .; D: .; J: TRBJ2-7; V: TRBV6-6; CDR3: CASSPRGDYEQYF; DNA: TGTGCCAGCAGCCCGAGAGGAGACTACGAGCAGTACTTC
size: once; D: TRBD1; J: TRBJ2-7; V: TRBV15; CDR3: CATSRIGTEYRYEQYF; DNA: TGTGCCACCAGCAGGATTGGGACAGAGTACCGCTACGAGCAGTACTTC
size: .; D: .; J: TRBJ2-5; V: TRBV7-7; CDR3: CASSNGETQYF; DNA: TGTGCCAGCAGCAACGGGGAGACCCAGTACTTC
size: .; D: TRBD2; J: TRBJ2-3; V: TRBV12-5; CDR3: CASAQREGRVEQYF; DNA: TGTGCTAGTGCCCAGCGGGAGGGCCGGGTTGAGCAGTATTTT
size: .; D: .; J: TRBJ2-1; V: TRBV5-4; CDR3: CASSTLTYHNEQFF; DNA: TGTGCCAGCAGCACCCTGACCTACCACAATGAGCAGTTCTTC
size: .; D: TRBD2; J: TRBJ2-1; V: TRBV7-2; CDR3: CASSRPGLAADEQFF; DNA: TGTGCCAGCAGCCGACCGGGACTAGCAGCGGATGAGCAGTTCTTC
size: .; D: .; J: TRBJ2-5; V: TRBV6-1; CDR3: CASSEGRGYTKETQYF; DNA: TGTGCCAGCAGTGAAGGAAGAGGGTATACCAAGGAGACCCAGTACTTC
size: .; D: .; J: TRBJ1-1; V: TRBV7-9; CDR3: CASLEGVGMNTEAFF; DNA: TGTGCCAGCCTTGAAGGGGTAGGGATGAACACTGAAGCTTTCTTT
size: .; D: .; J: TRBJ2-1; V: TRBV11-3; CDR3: CASSFSSAHEQFF; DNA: TGTGCCAGCAGCTTTTCGTCCGCTCATGAGCAGTTCTTC
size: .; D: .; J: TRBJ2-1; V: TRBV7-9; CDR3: CASSSLFGEYNEQFF; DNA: TGTGCCAGCAGCTCGCTCTTTGGGGAGTACAATGAGCAGTTCTTC
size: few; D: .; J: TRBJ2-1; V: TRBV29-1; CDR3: CSVEEDPGNEQFF; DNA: TGCAGCGTTGAAGAGGATCCTGGGAATGAGCAGTTCTTC
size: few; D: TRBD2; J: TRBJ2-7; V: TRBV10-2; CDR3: CASSVPGTSLSFGYEQYF; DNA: TGCGCCAGCAGTGTACCCGGGACTAGTTTATCCTTTGGCTACGAGCAGTACTTC
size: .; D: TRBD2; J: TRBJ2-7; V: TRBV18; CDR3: CASSPLGTSGSPGNLVEQYF; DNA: TGTGCCAGCTCACCCTTGGGGACTAGCGGGAGCCCCGGTAATTTAGTCGAGCAGTACTTC
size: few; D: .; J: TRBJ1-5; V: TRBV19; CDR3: CASSILPDNQPQHF; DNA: TGTGCCAGTAGTATTCTTCCCGACAATCAGCCCCAGCATTTT
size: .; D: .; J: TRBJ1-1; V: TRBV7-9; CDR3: CASSQQTNTEAFF; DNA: TGTGCCAGCAGCCAACAGACGAACACTGAAGCTTTCTTT
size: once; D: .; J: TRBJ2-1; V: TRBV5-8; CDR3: CASSPLLALYNEQFF; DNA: TGTGCCAGCAGCCCCCTACTAGCTCTTTACAATGAGCAGTTCTTC
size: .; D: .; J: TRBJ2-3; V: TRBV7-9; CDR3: CASRPGTASTDTQYF; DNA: TGTGCCAGCCGCCCCGGGACGGCAAGCACAGATACGCAGTATTTT
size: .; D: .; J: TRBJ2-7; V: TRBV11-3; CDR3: CASSIRDGYEQYF; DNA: TGTGCCAGCAGCATCAGGGACGGCTACGAGCAGTACTTC
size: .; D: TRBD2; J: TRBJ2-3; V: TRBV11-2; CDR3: CASSLPPDRREGRDTQYF; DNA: TGTGCCAGCAGCTTGCCCCCAGATAGGCGGGAGGGCCGAGATACGCAGTATTTT
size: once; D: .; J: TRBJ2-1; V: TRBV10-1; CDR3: CASSGESYNEQFF; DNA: TGCGCCAGCAGCGGAGAATCCTACAATGAGCAGTTCTTC
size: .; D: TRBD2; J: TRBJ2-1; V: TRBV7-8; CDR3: CASSLRTSGRQNNEQFF; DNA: TGTGCCAGCAGCTTACGAACTAGCGGGAGGCAGAACAATGAGCAGTTCTTC
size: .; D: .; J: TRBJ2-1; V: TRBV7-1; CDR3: CASSLVWQNEQFF; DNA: TGTGCCAGCAGCTTAGTCTGGCAGAATGAGCAGTTCTTC
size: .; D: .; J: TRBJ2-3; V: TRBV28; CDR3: CASSLFGATPSTDTQYF; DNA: TGTGCCAGCAGTTTATTTGGGGCAACCCCAAGCACAGATACGCAGTATTTT
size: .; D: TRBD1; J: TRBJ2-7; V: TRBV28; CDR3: CASRTGFSYEQYF; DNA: TGTGCCAGCCGGACAGGGTTTTCCTACGAGCAGTACTTC
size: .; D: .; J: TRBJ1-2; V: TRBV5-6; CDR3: CASSSPGRNPNGYTF; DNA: TGTGCCAGCAGCTCCCCGGGGCGGAACCCTAATGGCTACACCTTC